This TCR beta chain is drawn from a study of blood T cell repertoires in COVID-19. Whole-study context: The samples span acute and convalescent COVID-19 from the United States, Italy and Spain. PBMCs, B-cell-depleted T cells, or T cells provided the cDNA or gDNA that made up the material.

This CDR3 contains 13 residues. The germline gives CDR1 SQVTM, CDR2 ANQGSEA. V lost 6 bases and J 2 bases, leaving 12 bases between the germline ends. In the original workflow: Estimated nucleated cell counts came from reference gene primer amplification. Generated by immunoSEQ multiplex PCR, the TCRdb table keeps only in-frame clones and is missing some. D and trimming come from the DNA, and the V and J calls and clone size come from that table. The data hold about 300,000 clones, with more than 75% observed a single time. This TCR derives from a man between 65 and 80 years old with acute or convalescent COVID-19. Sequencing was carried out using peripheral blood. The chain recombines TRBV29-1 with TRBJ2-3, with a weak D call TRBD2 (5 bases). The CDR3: CSVGEYITDTQYF. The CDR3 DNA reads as TGCAGCGTCGGGGAGTATATCACAGATACGCAGTATTTT.